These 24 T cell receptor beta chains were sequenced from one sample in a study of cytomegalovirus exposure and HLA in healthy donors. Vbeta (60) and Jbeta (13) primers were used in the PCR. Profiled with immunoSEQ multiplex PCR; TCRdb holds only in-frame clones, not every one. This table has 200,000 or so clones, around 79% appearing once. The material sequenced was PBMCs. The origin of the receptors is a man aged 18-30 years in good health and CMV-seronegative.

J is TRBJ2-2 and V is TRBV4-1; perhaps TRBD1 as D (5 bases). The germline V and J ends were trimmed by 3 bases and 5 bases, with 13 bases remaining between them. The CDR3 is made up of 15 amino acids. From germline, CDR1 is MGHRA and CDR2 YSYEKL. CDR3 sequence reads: CASSQQQEMTGELFF. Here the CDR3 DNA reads TGCGCCAGCAGCCAGCAACAGGAGATGACCGGGGAGCTGTTTTTT.

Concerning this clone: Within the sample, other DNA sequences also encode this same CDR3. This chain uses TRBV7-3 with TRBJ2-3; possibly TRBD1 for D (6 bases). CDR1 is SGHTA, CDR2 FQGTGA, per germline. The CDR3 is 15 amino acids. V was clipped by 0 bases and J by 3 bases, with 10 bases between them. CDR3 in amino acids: CASSLTGQGTDTQYF. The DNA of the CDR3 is TGTGCCAGCAGCTTAACGGGACAAGGAACAGATACGCAGTATTTT.

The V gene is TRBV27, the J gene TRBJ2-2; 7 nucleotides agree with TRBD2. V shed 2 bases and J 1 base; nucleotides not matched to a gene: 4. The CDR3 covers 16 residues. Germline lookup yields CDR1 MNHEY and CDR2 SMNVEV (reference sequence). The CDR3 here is CASSLGTKGNTGELFF. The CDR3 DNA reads TGTGCCAGCAGTTTAGGGACTAAGGGGAACACCGGGGAGCTGTTTTTT.

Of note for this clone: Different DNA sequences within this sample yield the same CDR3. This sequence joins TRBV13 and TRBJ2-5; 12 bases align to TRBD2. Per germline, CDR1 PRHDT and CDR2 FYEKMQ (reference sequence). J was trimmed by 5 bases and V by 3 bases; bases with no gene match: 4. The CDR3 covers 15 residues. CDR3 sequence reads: CASSFSLAGGETQYF. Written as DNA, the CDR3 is TGTGCCAGCAGCTTCTCCCTAGCGGGAGGGGAGACCCAGTACTTC.

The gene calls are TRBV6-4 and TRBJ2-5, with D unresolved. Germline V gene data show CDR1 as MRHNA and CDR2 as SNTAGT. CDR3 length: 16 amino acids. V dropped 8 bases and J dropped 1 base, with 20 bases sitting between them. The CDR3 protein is CASPRTETLLQETQYF. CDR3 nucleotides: TGTGCCAGCCCTCGCACAGAAACCTTACTCCAAGAGACCCAGTACTTC.

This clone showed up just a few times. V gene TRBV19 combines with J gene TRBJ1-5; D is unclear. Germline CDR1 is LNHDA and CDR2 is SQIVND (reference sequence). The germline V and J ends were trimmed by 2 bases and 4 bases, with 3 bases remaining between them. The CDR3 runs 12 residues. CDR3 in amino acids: CASSILNQPQHF. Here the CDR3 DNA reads TGTGCCAGTAGTATACTGAATCAGCCCCAGCATTTT.

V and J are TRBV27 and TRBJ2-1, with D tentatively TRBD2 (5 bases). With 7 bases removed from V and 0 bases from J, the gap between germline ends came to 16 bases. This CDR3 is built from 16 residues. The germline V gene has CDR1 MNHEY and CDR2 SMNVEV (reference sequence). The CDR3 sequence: CASTTEAAYSYNEQFF. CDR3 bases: TGTGCCAGCACCACAGAAGCGGCCTACTCCTACAATGAGCAGTTCTTC.

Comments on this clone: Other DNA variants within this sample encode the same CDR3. The CDR3 DNA is TGTGCCAGCAGTGAGCAGGGGCAAGAGACCCAGTACTTC. As protein: CASSEQGQETQYF. The J gene is TRBJ2-5, the V gene TRBV2, with TRBD1 as a possible D gene (6 bases). The germline V gene encodes CDR1 SNHLY and CDR2 FYNNEI. The CDR3 spans 13 residues. The V gene lost 3 bases and the J gene lost 2 bases, with 7 bases spanning the gap.

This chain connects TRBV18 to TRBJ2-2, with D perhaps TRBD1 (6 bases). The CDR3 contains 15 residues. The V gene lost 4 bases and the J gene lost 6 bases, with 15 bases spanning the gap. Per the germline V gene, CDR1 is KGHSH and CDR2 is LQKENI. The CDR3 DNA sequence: TGTGCCAGCTCACAGGCGAAGGGGGAACCCGGGGAGCTGTTTTTT. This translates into CASSQAKGEPGELFF.

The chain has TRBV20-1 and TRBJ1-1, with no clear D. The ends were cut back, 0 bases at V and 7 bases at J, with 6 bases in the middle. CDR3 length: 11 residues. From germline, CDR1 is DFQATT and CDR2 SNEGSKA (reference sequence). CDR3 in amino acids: CSARDPSEAFF. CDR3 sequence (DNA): TGCAGTGCTAGAGATCCTAGTGAAGCTTTCTTT.

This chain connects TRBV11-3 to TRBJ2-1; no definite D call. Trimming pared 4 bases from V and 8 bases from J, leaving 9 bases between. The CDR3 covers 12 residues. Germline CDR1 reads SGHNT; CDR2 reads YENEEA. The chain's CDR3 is CASSSAKHEQFF. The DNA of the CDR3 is TGTGCCAGCAGCTCCGCAAAGCATGAGCAGTTCTTC.

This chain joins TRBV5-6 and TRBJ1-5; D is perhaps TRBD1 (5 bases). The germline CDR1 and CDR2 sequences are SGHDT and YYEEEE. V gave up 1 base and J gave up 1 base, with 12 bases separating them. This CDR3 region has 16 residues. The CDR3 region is CASSLYRSQSNQPQHF. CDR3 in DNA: TGTGCCAGCAGCTTGTACAGGAGCCAGAGCAATCAGCCCCAGCATTTT.

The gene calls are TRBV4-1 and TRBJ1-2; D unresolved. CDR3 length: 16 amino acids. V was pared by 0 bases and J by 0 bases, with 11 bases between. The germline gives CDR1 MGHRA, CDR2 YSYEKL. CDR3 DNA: TGCGCCAGCAGCCAAGAGGAGACTCCGACTAACTATGGCTACACCTTC. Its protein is CASSQEETPTNYGYTF.

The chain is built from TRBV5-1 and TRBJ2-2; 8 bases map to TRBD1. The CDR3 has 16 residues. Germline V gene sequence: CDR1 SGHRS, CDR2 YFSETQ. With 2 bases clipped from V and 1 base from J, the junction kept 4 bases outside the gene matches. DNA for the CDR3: TGCGCCAGCAGCTTTTTAGGGACAGGGAACACCGGGGAGCTGTTTTTT. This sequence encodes CASSFLGTGNTGELFF.

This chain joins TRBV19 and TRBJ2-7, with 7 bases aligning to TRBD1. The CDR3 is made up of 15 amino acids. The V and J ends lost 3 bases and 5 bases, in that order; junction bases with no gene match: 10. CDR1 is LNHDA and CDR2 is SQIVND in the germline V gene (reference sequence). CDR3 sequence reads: CASSIATGLFDEQYF. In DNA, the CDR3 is TGTGCCAGTAGTATCGCGACAGGGCTATTCGACGAGCAGTACTTC.

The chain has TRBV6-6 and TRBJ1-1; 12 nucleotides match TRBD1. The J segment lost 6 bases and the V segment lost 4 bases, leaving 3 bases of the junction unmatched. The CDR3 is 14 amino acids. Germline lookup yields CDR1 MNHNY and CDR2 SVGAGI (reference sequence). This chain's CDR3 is CASSSGQGASEAFF. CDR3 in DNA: TGTGCCAGCAGTTCGGGACAGGGGGCCTCTGAAGCTTTCTTT.

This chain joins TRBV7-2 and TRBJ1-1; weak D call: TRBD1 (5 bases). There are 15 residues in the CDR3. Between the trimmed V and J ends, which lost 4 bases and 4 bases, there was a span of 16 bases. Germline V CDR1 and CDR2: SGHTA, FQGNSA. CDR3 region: CASSSLGTTSTEAFF. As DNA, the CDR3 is TGTGCCAGCAGCTCACTCGGGACTACATCCACTGAAGCTTTCTTT.

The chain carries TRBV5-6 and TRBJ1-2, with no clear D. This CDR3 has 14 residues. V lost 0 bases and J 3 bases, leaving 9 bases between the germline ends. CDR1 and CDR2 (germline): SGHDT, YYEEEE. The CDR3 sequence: CASSLAGFDYGYTF. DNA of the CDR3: TGTGCCAGCAGCTTGGCAGGTTTCGACTATGGCTACACCTTC.

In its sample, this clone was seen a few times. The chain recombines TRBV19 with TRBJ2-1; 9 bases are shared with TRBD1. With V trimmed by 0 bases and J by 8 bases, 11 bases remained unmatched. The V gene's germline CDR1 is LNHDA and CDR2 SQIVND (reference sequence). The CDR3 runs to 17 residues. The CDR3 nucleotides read TGTGCCAGTAGTATAGATGGGCCCGGGACAGGGTTCGATGAGCAGTTCTTC. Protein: CASSIDGPGTGFDEQFF.

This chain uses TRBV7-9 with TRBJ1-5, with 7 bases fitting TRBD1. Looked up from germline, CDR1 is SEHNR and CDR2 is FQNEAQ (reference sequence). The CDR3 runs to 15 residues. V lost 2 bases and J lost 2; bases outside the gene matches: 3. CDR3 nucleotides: TGTGCCAGCAGCTTAAACGGACAGGGCAATCAGCCCCAGCATTTT. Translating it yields CASSLNGQGNQPQHF.

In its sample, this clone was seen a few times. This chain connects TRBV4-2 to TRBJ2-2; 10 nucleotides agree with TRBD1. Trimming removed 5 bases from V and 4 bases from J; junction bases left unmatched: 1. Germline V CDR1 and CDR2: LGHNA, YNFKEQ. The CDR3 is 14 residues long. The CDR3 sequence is CASSGTGATGELFF. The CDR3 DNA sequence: TGTGCCAGCAGCGGGACAGGGGCCACCGGGGAGCTGTTTTTT.

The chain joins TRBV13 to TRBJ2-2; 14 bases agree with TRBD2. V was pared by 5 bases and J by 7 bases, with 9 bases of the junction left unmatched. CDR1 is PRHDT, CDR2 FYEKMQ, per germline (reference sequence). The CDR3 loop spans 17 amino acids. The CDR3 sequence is CASSKPGTSGSGGELFF. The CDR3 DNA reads TGTGCCAGCAGCAAACCCGGGACTAGCGGGAGTGGCGGGGAGCTGTTTTTT.

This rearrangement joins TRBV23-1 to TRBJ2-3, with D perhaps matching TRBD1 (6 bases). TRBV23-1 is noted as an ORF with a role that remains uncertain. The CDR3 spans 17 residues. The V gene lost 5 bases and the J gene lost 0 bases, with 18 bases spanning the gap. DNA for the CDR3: TGCGCCAGCAGTGCCAACCTACAGGGTCCAAGCACAGATACGCAGTATTTT. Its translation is CASSANLQGPSTDTQYF.

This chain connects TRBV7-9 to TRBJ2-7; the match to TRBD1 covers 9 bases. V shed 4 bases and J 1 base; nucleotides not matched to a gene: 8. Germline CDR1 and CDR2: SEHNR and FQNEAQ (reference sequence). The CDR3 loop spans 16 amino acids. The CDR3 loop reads CASSSGPGTGSYEQYF. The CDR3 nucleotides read TGTGCCAGCAGCTCTGGCCCGGGGACAGGGTCCTACGAGCAGTACTTC.